A single T cell receptor beta chain is shown here with its context. What it binds is not known. The data are from a study of cytomegalovirus exposure and HLA in healthy donors. This CDR3 contains 17 residues. The germline V gene has CDR1 PRHDT and CDR2 FYEKMQ (reference sequence). V gave up 0 bases and J gave up 2 bases; unmatched junction bases: 9. Notes on the study in general: An analysis was carried out later, and it reportedly showed fewer N-insertions in an Asian-associated ancestry cluster than the approximately 610-donor mean. Later analysis found that TCR beta chains associated with HLA were more clonally expanded than other, equally common chains. Segments of the TCR beta V type were, in most cases, productive about 90% or about 30% of the time in an earlier analysis.

Both 60 Vbeta primers and 13 Jbeta primers went into the PCR. In the study's own analysis: Roughly 12 million of tens of millions of unique TCR beta chains were shared, per a later count. Some clones are missing from TCRdb's copy, which holds only in-frame ones; the method was immunoSEQ multiplex PCR. V and J calls and clone size come straight from that table; D and trimming were deduced from the DNA. Here the sample spans some 90,000 clones, about four fifths being singletons. Sequencing was carried out using PBMCs. The chain has TRBV13 and TRBJ2-5, with TRBD1 identical over 7 bases. This receptor was identified in a woman between 65 and 79 years old in good health and CMV-seropositive. CDR3: CASSLGGVVRGQETQYF. CDR3 nucleotide sequence: TGTGCCAGCAGCTTAGGCGGAGTGGTCAGGGGGCAAGAGACCCAGTACTTC.